This T cell receptor (beta chain) derives from a study of T cells in Graves' hyperthyroidism and ophthalmopathy. Notes on this clonotype: No antigen is known for it.

The CDR3 covers 13 residues. Trimming took 7 bases from V and 8 from J; bases not matched to a gene: 6. No ophthalmopathy progression within 18 months constituted stable Graves' hyperthyroidism. The study left out patients who had uncontrolled infection, other autoimmune disease, pregnancy or lactation. General study points: The model predicted ophthalmopathy a median approximately 6 months before onset. Blood samples included most of the expanded thyroid clonotypes exceeding 0.001.

TCR beta CDR3 regions were amplified from RNA transcripts. The TCR CDR3 was amplified in a first-round RT-PCR using the HTBI primer set. From the multiplex PCR reads, TCRdb called clonotypes with MiXCR, one entry per CDR3 protein. This sample has 600,000 to 650,000 distinct CDR3 sequences, with about 17% found just once. The TCR originated in a woman in her thirties with Graves' hyperthyroidism. Sequencing was performed on blood. The chain uses TRBV12-3 or TRBV12-4 and TRBJ1-4, with 8 bases matching TRBD1. CDR3 in DNA: TGTGCCAGCAATTCAGGGGGCGGGGAAAAACTGTTTTTT. Residues: CASNSGGGEKLFF.